The 29 T cell receptor beta chains below were found in one sample sequenced in a study of a mutant IDH1 vaccine in newly diagnosed glioma (dated by TCRdb to the early 2020s). The library was prepared using the immunoSEQ multiplex PCR assay. The clones in this table, taken by TCRdb from immuneACCESS, are in-frame only. Not every clone is retained; where verified, under half of the shortfall comes from an unresolved V gene, and the cause of the rest is unknown. In all, the sample holds around 54,000 clones, and approximately 80% of those were seen once. The top ten clones comprise about a fifth of the sample. The time point label for this specimen denotes: baseline, week 1 (first vaccination visit). This specimen's treatment or condition label, per the study, means: pre-vaccination baseline after standard-of-care therapy. The source material was PBMCs, sampled from a glioma patient treated with radiotherapy, temozolomide or both. The receptors were sampled from a man aged 18 to 29 with glioma.

This chain connects TRBV15 to TRBJ2-7, with no clear D. The CDR3 totals 13 residues. The V gene's germline CDR1 is LNHNV and CDR2 YYDKDF (reference sequence). The germline V and J ends were trimmed by 1 base and 6 bases, with 10 bases remaining between them. DNA of the CDR3: TGTGCCACCAGCAGAGCAAGTTACCGCGAGCAGTACTTC. Protein sequence: CATSRASYREQYF.

The chain carries TRBV9 and TRBJ2-7; 10 bases align to TRBD1. Unmatched junction bases numbered 9, after V lost 0 bases and J lost 3 bases. Germline V lookup: CDR1 SGDLS, CDR2 YYNGEE. The CDR3 loop spans 17 amino acids. The CDR3 nucleotides read TGTGCCAGCAGCGTAGGAGGGCTCGGGACAGGGGTCTACGAGCAGTACTTC. Translating it yields CASSVGGLGTGVYEQYF.

The sample holds a few counts of this clone. The rearrangement links TRBV5-4 to TRBJ1-1, with TRBD1 as a possible D gene (6 bases). Germline V gene data show CDR1 as SGHNT and CDR2 as YYREEE (reference sequence). Trimming removed 4 bases from V and 0 bases from J, with 13 bases in between. This CDR3 contains 15 residues. CDR3 protein: CASSHDRPMNTEAFF. The CDR3 DNA reads TGTGCCAGCAGCCATGACAGGCCAATGAACACTGAAGCTTTCTTT.

J is TRBJ1-5 and V is TRBV6-1; tentatively, D is TRBD1 (6 bases). The CDR3 is made up of 15 amino acids. Trimming pared 0 bases from V and 1 base from J, leaving 7 bases between. The V gene's germline CDR1 is MNHNS and CDR2 SASEGT. The CDR3 DNA reads as TGTGCCAGCAGTGAAGCAGGGGGGAGCAATCAGCCCCAGCATTTT. Translated, it gives CASSEAGGSNQPQHF.

The genes are TRBV2 and TRBJ2-1; a weak D match, TRBD1 (6 bases). This CDR3 is built from 15 residues. V gave up 1 base and J gave up 4 bases, with 11 bases separating them. The germline gives CDR1 SNHLY, CDR2 FYNNEI. The CDR3 sequence is CASSEDRAGYNEQFF. As DNA, the CDR3 is TGTGCCAGCAGTGAAGACAGGGCGGGTTACAATGAGCAGTTCTTC. Looking up the rest from reference TRBV2 and TRBJ2-1 gives the full variable domain: EPEVTQTPSHQVTQMGQEVILRCVPISNHLYFYWYRQILGQKVEFLVSFYNNEISEKSEIFDDQFSVERPDGSNFTLKIRSTKLEDSAMYFCASSEDRAGYNEQFFGPGTRLTVL.

The chain carries TRBV12-2 and TRBJ1-1. TRBV12-2 is noted as a pseudogene. The CDR3 extends over 17 amino acids. In DNA form, the CDR3 reads TGTGCAAGTCGCTTAATGATGTGTAGGACGCAGAACACTGAAGCTTTCTTT. Translation gives CASRLMMCRTQNTEAFF.

This clone appeared once. The genes are TRBV27 and TRBJ2-7; D is unresolved. The CDR3 covers 12 residues. V was clipped by 5 bases and J by 0 bases, with 5 bases between them. From germline, CDR1 is MNHEY and CDR2 SMNVEV (reference sequence). Written as DNA, the CDR3 is TGTGCCAGCAGTACAACCTCCTACGAGCAGTACTTC. This translates into CASSTTSYEQYF.

The chain links TRBV10-2 to TRBJ1-5, with a tentative D call TRBD1 (5 bases). This CDR3 has 13 residues. Germline-derived CDR1 and CDR2 are WSHSY and SAAADI. The germline V and J ends were trimmed by 5 bases and 4 bases, with 9 bases remaining between them. The CDR3 sequence: CASSLQENQPQHF. In DNA, the CDR3 is TGCGCCAGCAGTCTACAGGAAAATCAGCCCCAGCATTTT.

V usage is TRBV5-1 and J usage is TRBJ1-2; 10 bases agree with TRBD1. The V gene end was trimmed by 2 bases and the J gene end by 4 bases; junction bases not matched to a gene: 11. CDR1 SGHRS and CDR2 YFSETQ come from the germline V gene. The CDR3 has 17 amino acids. The CDR3 is CASSFSAGTGAPYGYTF. The CDR3 bases are TGCGCCAGCAGCTTTTCTGCCGGGACAGGGGCGCCCTATGGCTACACCTTC.

The J gene is TRBJ1-1, the V gene TRBV7-8; 8 bases are shared with TRBD1. The V and J ends lost 4 bases and 1 base, in that order; junction bases with no gene match: 11. Germline V lookup: CDR1 SGHVS, CDR2 FQNEAQ. This CDR3 spans 17 amino acids. Here the CDR3 DNA reads TGTGCCAGCAGCTCACTAGGACAGGGAGATTCGAACACTGAAGCTTTCTTT. Amino acid sequence: CASSSLGQGDSNTEAFF.

The chain joins TRBV6-1 to TRBJ1-5, with a weak D call TRBD1 (6 bases). Per germline, CDR1 MNHNS and CDR2 SASEGT. V lost 3 bases and J 2 bases, leaving 26 bases between the germline ends. The CDR3 contains 20 residues. The chain's CDR3 is CASSEGRGGSRVFGNQPQHF. The CDR3 bases are TGTGCCAGCAGTGAGGGGAGGGGGGGCTCCAGAGTATTTGGCAATCAGCCCCAGCATTTT.

The chain has TRBV14 and TRBJ2-7; 11 nucleotides agree with TRBD1. Per the germline V gene, CDR1 is SGHDN and CDR2 is FVKESK. The CDR3 totals 13 residues. Trimming removed 4 bases from V and 4 bases from J; junction bases left unmatched: 0. In nucleotides, the CDR3 is TGTGCCAGCAGCCGGGACAGGGGGTACGAGCAGTACTTC. It translates to CASSRDRGYEQYF. Complete variable domain (other parts from reference TRBV14 and TRBJ2-7): EAGVTQFPSHSVIEKGQTVTLRCDPISGHDNLYWYRRVMGKEIKFLLHFVKESKQDESGMPNNRFLAERTGGTYSTLKVQPAELEDSGVYFCASSRDRGYEQYFGPGTRLTVT.

The table lists this clone with a count of one. This sequence joins TRBV2 and TRBJ2-5, with no clear D. The germline V gene has CDR1 SNHLY and CDR2 FYNNEI. The ends were cut back, 5 bases at V and 10 bases at J, with 14 bases in the middle. The CDR3 contains 12 residues. The CDR3 sequence is CASSQDSGGQYF. As DNA, the CDR3 is TGTGCCAGCAGTCAAGACTCCGGTGGCCAGTACTTC.

V usage is TRBV5-6 and J usage is TRBJ2-6; 7 positions agree with TRBD1. The V segment lost 4 bases and the J segment 1 base; nucleotides outside the gene matches: 2. The V gene's germline CDR1 is SGHDT and CDR2 YYEEEE. The CDR3 extends over 15 amino acids. CDR3 sequence reads: CASSLQGSGANVLTF. The CDR3 DNA sequence: TGTGCCAGCAGCCTACAGGGGTCTGGGGCCAACGTCCTGACTTTC. Full variable domain (remainder filled in from reference TRBV5-6 and TRBJ2-6): DAGVTQSPTHLIKTRGQQVTLRCSPKSGHDTVSWYQQALGQGPQFIFQYYEEEERQRGNFPDRFSGHQFPNYSSELNVNALLLGDSALYLCASSLQGSGANVLTFGAGSRLTVL.

This chain connects TRBV29-1 to TRBJ1-2, with a tentative D call TRBD1 (6 bases). V lost 6 bases to trimming and J lost 5 bases, with 13 bases between them. Germline V gene lookup returns CDR1 SQVTM and CDR2 ANQGSEA. This CDR3 has 12 amino acids. CDR3 sequence (DNA): TGCAGCGTGGAAAGACAGGTATATGGCTACACCTTC. It specifies CSVERQVYGYTF.

The chain has TRBV10-1 and TRBJ1-2; 7 positions match TRBD1. Germline CDR1 WNHNN, CDR2 SYGVQD (reference sequence). Losses at the gene ends were 3 bases for V and 6 bases for J; bases not matched to a gene: 10. The CDR3 has 15 residues. Written as DNA, the CDR3 is TGCGCCAGCAGTGATTCCGACAGGGCAAAGAATGGCTACACCTTC. This sequence encodes CASSDSDRAKNGYTF.

The rearrangement uses TRBV29-1 and TRBJ2-1; D remains ambiguous. Germline CDR1 is SQVTM and CDR2 is ANQGSEA. This CDR3 is 11 amino acids long. Trimming left V 2 bases short and J 6 bases short, with 5 bases between. This chain's CDR3 is CSVEWGNEQFF. The CDR3 DNA reads as TGCAGCGTTGAATGGGGCAATGAGCAGTTCTTC.

The chain recombines TRBV19 with TRBJ2-7, with TRBD1 matching over 8 bases. The V gene end was trimmed by 3 bases and the J gene end by 3 bases; junction bases not matched to a gene: 7. This CDR3 spans 15 amino acids. CDR1 and CDR2 from the germline V gene are LNHDA and SQIVND (reference sequence). CDR3 residues: CASSMGQAPGYEQYF. CDR3 nucleotide sequence: TGTGCCAGTAGTATGGGACAGGCTCCGGGCTACGAGCAGTACTTC.

The sample holds a few counts of this clone. This rearrangement joins TRBV28 to TRBJ1-2; no firm D call. Germline V gives CDR1 MDHEN, CDR2 SYDVKM. Deletions cut 6 bases from V and 2 bases from J, with 10 bases between. The CDR3 has 13 amino acids. CDR3 coding DNA: TGTGCCAGCAGACCTGACGGAAACTATGGCTACACCTTC. This codes for CASRPDGNYGYTF.

V usage is TRBV7-2 and J usage is TRBJ1-2; no firm D call. Germline V gene sequence: CDR1 SGHTA, CDR2 FQGNSA. The CDR3 consists of 15 residues. The V end lost 0 bases, the J end lost 4 bases, and 12 bases lay between the germline ends. The CDR3 loop is CASSLAPPRVYGYTF. In DNA form, the CDR3 reads TGTGCCAGCAGCTTAGCCCCGCCTCGAGTCTATGGCTACACCTTC.

V and J are TRBV7-2 and TRBJ2-7; D unresolved. Trimming cost V 1 base and J 3 bases, with 4 bases left between them. The CDR3 consists of 12 residues. Germline CDR1 reads SGHTA; CDR2 reads FQGNSA. The CDR3 is CASSLVNYEQYF. The CDR3 coding sequence is TGTGCCAGCAGCTTAGTCAACTACGAGCAGTACTTC.

The chain uses TRBV19 and TRBJ1-1; D not resolved. The V gene lost 5 bases and the J gene lost 1 base, with 5 bases spanning the gap. The length of the CDR3 is 12 residues. CDR1 LNHDA and CDR2 SQIVND come from the germline V gene (reference sequence). The CDR3 DNA follows: TGTGCCAGTAGTGATCCGAACACTGAAGCTTTCTTT. Amino acid sequence: CASSDPNTEAFF.

The V and J genes are TRBV7-9 and TRBJ1-6; 7 nucleotides line up with TRBD1. The trim removed 5 bases at V and 6 bases at J, leaving 4 bases unmatched. The CDR3 spans 14 residues. Germline loops: CDR1 SEHNR, CDR2 FQNEAQ (reference sequence). In DNA, the CDR3 is TGTGCCAGCAGCCGGACAGGAGCTAATTCACCCCTCCACTTT. Translating it yields CASSRTGANSPLHF.

This clone was recorded only once. The chain has TRBV5-1 and TRBJ1-4; TRBD1 aligns across 8 bases. CDR1 is SGHRS and CDR2 is YFSETQ in the germline V gene. This CDR3 has 14 residues. V was pared by 0 bases and J by 7 bases, with 2 bases of the junction left unmatched. The CDR3 loop reads CASSLGQGSEKLFF. DNA for the CDR3: TGCGCCAGCAGCTTGGGACAGGGGAGTGAAAAACTGTTTTTT. Filled out from reference TRBV5-1 and TRBJ1-4, the complete variable domain reads KAGVTQTPRYLIKTRGQQVTLSCSPISGHRSVSWYQQTPGQGLQFLFEYFSETQRNKGNFPGRFSGRQFSNSRSEMNVSTLELGDSALYLCASSLGQGSEKLFFGSGTQLSVL.

CDR3 nucleotide sequence: TGTGCCATCAGCCCCATATCTAGGTGGGAGCAGTACTTC. Translating it yields CAISPISRWEQYF. The chain combines TRBV10-3 with TRBJ2-7; D uncertain. The CDR3 totals 13 residues. CDR1 and CDR2 (germline): ENHRY, SYGVKD. V dropped 6 bases and J dropped 7 bases, with 16 bases sitting between them.

This clone has a handful of counts. The rearrangement links TRBV2 to TRBJ1-2; 8 nucleotides align to TRBD1. V lost 9 bases, J lost 4 bases, and 7 bases stayed unmatched. This CDR3 is 13 amino acids long. Germline loops: CDR1 SNHLY, CDR2 FYNNEI. The CDR3 reads CASRTGIIYGYTF. The DNA for the CDR3 is TGTGCCAGTAGGACAGGGATTATCTATGGCTACACCTTC.

The gene calls are TRBV2 and TRBJ2-7; tentatively, D is TRBD1 (5 bases). CDR3 length equals 12 residues. The V and J ends lost 5 bases and 6 bases respectively, with 11 bases between them. Germline CDR1 SNHLY, CDR2 FYNNEI. In DNA form, the CDR3 reads TGTGCCAGCAGTAAGGGGCAGAGCGAGCAGTACTTC. Protein product: CASSKGQSEQYF. Full variable domain (missing parts from reference TRBV2 and TRBJ2-7): EPEVTQTPSHQVTQMGQEVILRCVPISNHLYFYWYRQILGQKVEFLVSFYNNEISEKSEIFDDQFSVERPDGSNFTLKIRSTKLEDSAMYFCASSKGQSEQYFGPGTRLTVT.

This clone came up once. DNA for the CDR3: TGTGCCTGGAGCCGGACTAGCAATCAGCCCCAGCATTTT. This sequence encodes CAWSRTSNQPQHF. The J gene is TRBJ1-5, the V gene TRBV30; no clear D gene. CDR1 and CDR2 (germline): GTSNPN, SVGIG (reference sequence). This CDR3 region has 13 residues. V dropped 3 bases and J dropped 0 bases, with 6 bases sitting between them.

V is TRBV9 and J is TRBJ2-3; 8 bases are shared with TRBD2. Germline loops: CDR1 SGDLS, CDR2 YYNGEE. After removal of 0 bases from V and 0 bases from J, the junction contained 6 bases not matched to a gene. The CDR3 sequence is 17 residues long. For the CDR3, the DNA is TGTGCCAGCAGCGTAGCTGGGACTAGACTCAGCACAGATACGCAGTATTTT. This gives the protein CASSVAGTRLSTDTQYF.